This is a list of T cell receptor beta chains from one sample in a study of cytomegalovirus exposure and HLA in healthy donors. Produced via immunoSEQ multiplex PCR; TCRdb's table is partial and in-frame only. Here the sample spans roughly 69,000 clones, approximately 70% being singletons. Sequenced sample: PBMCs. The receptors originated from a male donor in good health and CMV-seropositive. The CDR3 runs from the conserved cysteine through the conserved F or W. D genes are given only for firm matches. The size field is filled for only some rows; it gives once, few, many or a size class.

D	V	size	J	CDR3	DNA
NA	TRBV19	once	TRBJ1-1	CASSIGPEEAFF	TGTGCCAGTAGTATAGGTCCCGAGGAAGCTTTCTTT
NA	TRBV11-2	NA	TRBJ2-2	CASSSVRGNTGELFF	TGTGCCAGCAGCTCGGTCAGGGGGAACACCGGGGAGCTGTTTTTT
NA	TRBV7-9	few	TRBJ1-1	CASSLVHSEAFF	TGTGCCAGCAGCTTAGTCCACAGTGAAGCTTTCTTT
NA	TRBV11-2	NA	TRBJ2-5	CASSLGLQETQYF	TGTGCCAGCAGCTTAGGACTACAAGAGACCCAGTACTTC
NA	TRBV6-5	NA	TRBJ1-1	CASSKTGRDTEAFF	TGTGCCAGCAGTAAAACAGGGCGGGACACTGAAGCTTTCTTT
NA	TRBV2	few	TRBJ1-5	CASSENQGSQPQHF	TGTGCCAGCAGTGAGAATCAGGGATCTCAGCCCCAGCATTTT
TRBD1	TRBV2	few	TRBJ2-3	CATRQGRDTDTQYF	TGTGCCACAAGACAGGGACGAGATACAGATACGCAGTATTTT
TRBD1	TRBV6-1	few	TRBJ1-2	CASSEGYRGGYTF	TGTGCCAGCAGTGAAGGTTACAGGGGCGGCTACACCTTC
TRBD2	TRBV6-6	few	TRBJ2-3	CASSFGLAGEDTQYF	TGTGCCAGCAGTTTCGGACTAGCGGGAGAAGATACGCAGTATTTT
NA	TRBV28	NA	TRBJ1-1	CASSRQKTEAFF	TGTGCCAGCAGCCGACAGAAAACTGAAGCTTTCTTT
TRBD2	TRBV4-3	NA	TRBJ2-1	CASSQGLGLAGVDNEQFF	TGCGCCAGCAGCCAAGGGTTGGGACTAGCGGGGGTGGATAATGAGCAGTTCTTC
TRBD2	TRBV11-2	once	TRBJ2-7	CASSPLAGGREQYF	TGTGCCAGCAGTCCACTAGCGGGAGGGCGGGAGCAGTACTTC
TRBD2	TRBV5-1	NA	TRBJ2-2	CASSNPGLGGTGELFF	TGCGCCAGCAGCAACCCGGGACTAGGGGGCACCGGGGAGCTGTTTTTT
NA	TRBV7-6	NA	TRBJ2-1	CASSLEPLSPSSYNEQFF	TGTGCCAGCAGCTTAGAGCCTCTAAGCCCTAGCTCCTACAATGAGCAGTTCTTC
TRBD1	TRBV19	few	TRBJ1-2	CASSINRGATYGYTF	TGTGCCAGTAGTATAAACAGGGGCGCCACATATGGCTACACCTTC
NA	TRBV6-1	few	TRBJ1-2	CASSDGRRVGGYGYTF	TGTGCCAGCAGTGACGGGAGGAGAGTTGGCGGCTATGGCTACACCTTC
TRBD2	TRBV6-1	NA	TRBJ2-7	CASSTAGAYEQYF	TGTGCCAGCAGTACGGCGGGAGCCTACGAGCAGTACTTC
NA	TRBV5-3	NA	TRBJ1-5	CARSLPDQPQHF	TGTGCCAGAAGCCTTCCGGATCAGCCCCAGCATTTT
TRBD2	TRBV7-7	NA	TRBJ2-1	CASSLRGLAGGSEQFF	TGTGCCAGCAGCCTAAGAGGGCTAGCGGGGGGGAGTGAGCAGTTCTTC
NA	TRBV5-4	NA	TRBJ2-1	CASSSLGLEEFF	TGTGCCAGCAGCTCGCTAGGCCTTGAGGAGTTCTTC
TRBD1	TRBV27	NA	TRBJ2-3	CASSLGTGLTDTQYF	TGTGCCAGCAGTTTGGGGACAGGACTCACAGATACGCAGTATTTT
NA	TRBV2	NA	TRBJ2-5	CASYDAHEVMGETQYF	TGTGCCAGCTACGACGCCCACGAGGTGATGGGAGAGACCCAGTACTTC
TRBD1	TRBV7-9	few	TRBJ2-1	CASSSGTDFGDEQFF	TGTGCCAGCAGCTCCGGGACAGACTTTGGGGATGAGCAGTTCTTC
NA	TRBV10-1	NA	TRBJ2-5	CASSVQGGETQYF	TGCGCCAGCAGTGTGCAGGGGGGAGAGACCCAGTACTTC
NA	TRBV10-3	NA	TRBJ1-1	CAISEGQGWNTEAFF	TGTGCCATCAGTGAAGGGCAGGGATGGAACACTGAAGCTTTCTTT
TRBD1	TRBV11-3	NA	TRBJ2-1	CASSAHTLRRDRGHNEQFF	TGTGCCAGCAGCGCACACACCTTAAGACGGGACAGGGGCCACAATGAGCAGTTCTTC
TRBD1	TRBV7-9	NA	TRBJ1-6	CASSPRGYRGSSPLHF	TGTGCCAGCAGCCCAAGGGGATACAGGGGAAGCTCACCCCTCCACTTT
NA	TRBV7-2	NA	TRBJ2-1	CASSPPPGSYNEQFF	TGTGCCAGCAGCCCACCGCCCGGCTCCTACAATGAGCAGTTCTTC
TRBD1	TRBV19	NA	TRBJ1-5	CASSPTGANQPQHF	TGTGCCAGTAGCCCGACAGGGGCTAATCAGCCCCAGCATTTT
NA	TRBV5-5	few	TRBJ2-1	CASSPTINEQFF	TGTGCCAGCAGCCCTACGATTAATGAGCAGTTCTTC
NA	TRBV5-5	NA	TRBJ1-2	CASSLVWEGYTF	TGTGCCAGCAGCTTGGTTTGGGAGGGCTACACCTTC
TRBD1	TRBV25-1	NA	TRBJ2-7	CASSIGQGAKQYF	TGTGCCAGCAGTATAGGACAGGGCGCAAAGCAGTACTTC
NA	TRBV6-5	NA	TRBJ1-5	CASSPYRVTQPQHF	TGTGCCAGCAGTCCCTACAGGGTTACTCAGCCCCAGCATTTT
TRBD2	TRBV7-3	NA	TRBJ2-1	CASSPSAGVEQFF	TGTGCCAGCAGCCCCTCGGCGGGGGTTGAGCAGTTCTTC
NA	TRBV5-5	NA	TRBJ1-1	CASSLPYGGGTEAFF	TGTGCCAGCAGCTTGCCCTATGGCGGGGGGACTGAAGCTTTCTTT
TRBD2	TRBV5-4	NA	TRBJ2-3	CASSPGGLGTDTQYF	TGTGCCAGCAGCCCGGGAGGGCTGGGCACAGATACGCAGTATTTT
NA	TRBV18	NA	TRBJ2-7	CASSPGGLGYEQYF	TGTGCCAGCTCACCAGGGGGCCTAGGGTACGAGCAGTACTTC
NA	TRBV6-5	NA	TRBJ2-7	CASTPSGTPPREQYF	TGTGCCAGCACCCCATCGGGGACTCCCCCAAGAGAGCAGTACTTC
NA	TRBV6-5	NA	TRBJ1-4	CASSYSSGGKLFF	TGTGCCAGCAGTTACTCCTCAGGTGGAAAACTGTTTTTT
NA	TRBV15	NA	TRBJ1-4	CATSTGGRGARLFF	TGTGCCACCAGCACGGGGGGTCGGGGGGCGAGACTGTTTTTT
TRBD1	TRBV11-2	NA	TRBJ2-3	CASRRARGGISDTQYF	TGTGCCAGCAGACGCGCGCGAGGGGGCATTTCAGATACGCAGTATTTT
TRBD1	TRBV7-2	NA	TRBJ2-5	CASSLRGQGFSYQYF	TGTGCCAGCAGCTTACGGGGACAGGGTTTTAGTTACCAGTACTTC
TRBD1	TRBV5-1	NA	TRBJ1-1	CASSSLPLTGMNTEAFF	TGCGCCAGCAGCTCTCTTCCATTGACAGGGATGAACACTGAAGCTTTCTTT
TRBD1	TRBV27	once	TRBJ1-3	CASSQITRQGLSGNTIYF	TGTGCCAGCAGTCAAATAACTCGACAGGGTCTCTCTGGAAACACCATATATTTT
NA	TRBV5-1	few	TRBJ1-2	CASSLDRGDYGYTF	TGCGCCAGCAGCCTGGACCGGGGGGACTATGGCTACACCTTC
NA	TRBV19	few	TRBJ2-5	CASSMGAGRTQETQYF	TGTGCCAGTAGTATGGGGGCAGGGCGAACCCAAGAGACCCAGTACTTC
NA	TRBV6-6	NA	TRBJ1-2	CASSYLRGGYTF	TGTGCCAGCAGTTACCTGAGAGGGGGCTACACCTTC
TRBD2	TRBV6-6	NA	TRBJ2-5	CASSGIAGGEATQYF	TGTGCCAGCAGCGGTATAGCGGGGGGTGAGGCGACCCAGTACTTC
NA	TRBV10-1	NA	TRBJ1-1	CASSPAINTEAFF	TGCGCCAGCAGTCCAGCGATTAACACTGAAGCTTTCTTT
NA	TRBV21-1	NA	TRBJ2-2	CASSKAVSLSGREGTGELFF	TGTGCCAGCAGCAAAGCGGTATCCCTTAGCGGGAGAGAGGGCACCGGGGAGCTGTTTTTT
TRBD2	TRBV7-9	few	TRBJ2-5	CASSLSALAGDRPGETQYF	TGTGCCAGCAGCCTTAGCGCACTAGCGGGGGACCGGCCGGGTGAGACCCAGTACTTC